This T cell receptor beta chain was sequenced during a study of shared clonotypes between healthy human individuals (dated by TCRdb to 2019 to 2021). For the study in its entirety: Three men and a couple of women, aged 18 to 49 years, made up the cohort. Between about 0.8 and 8.9 billion PBMCs per donor were obtained by leukapheresis. For each donor, three plates each were used for CD4 naive and CD4 memory, two plates were used for CD8 naive, and one plate was used for CD8 memory. To estimate repertoire size and how much clonotype sharing occurs between individuals, the study deeply sequenced the blood TCR repertoires of several healthy adults. To increase sequencing depth and limit assay-specific biases, TCR repertoire library preparation and sequencing were carried out by different laboratories using diverse techniques.

On the study overall, not on this receptor specifically: Pairwise subsampling indicated that sequencing depth was expected to affect the degree of clonotype sharing among donors. Because the study included a small number of donors, the genetic and exposure-history diversity represented was limited. Estimated clonotype richness was generally larger for naive than for memory subsets. When a few donors were compared, the shared fraction of clonotypes was about 5% for naive CD4, about 4% for naive CD8, 2% to 2.5% for memory CD4, and 0.4% for memory CD8. Sampling was restricted to blood, and TCR repertoires in tissue are likely to differ from TCR repertoires in blood. Higher generation probabilities were observed for clonotypes shared by all four sorted-subset donors than for non-shared clonotypes. Incomplete sequencing was indicated by rarefaction of sorted-subset datasets, despite the large sequencing depth.

Note on this clone: Its antigen is not yet known. Base qualities are missing; no much larger clone stands one base away.

Using the deep immunoSEQ assay, TCR CDR3 regions were amplified from genomic DNA by multiplex PCR. Genomic DNA extracted from each cell subset was distributed evenly over all wells of several immunoSEQ 96-well plates, and each plate served as one replicate. For sorted subsets, 200 to 250 ng genomic DNA, equal to tens of thousands of T cell genomes, was loaded into each replicate PCR. Purified libraries were quantified with a Qubit 3.0 fluorometer, sized on a Bioanalyzer 2100, and re-quantified with the KAPA Library Quantification kit. Every immunoSEQ 96-well plate was sequenced on a separate single-read 150-cycle Illumina NextSeq 550 flow cell. Per the source publication's procedure: Because the immunoSEQ output included only junctional sequences and no quality scores, the filtering could not be the same as the filtering used for full-length reads. To assign V/J genes and CDR3, sequences were annotated against IMGT germline references using PyIR, a Python wrapper for IgBLAST v1.9. Reads were removed for weak V/J assignments (E-value above 1e-6), missing CDR3, stop codons, out-of-frame junctions, or ambiguous translated residues. V3J clonotypes were defined by identical inferred V gene, J gene, and CDR3 amino acid sequence. The percentage overlap between two repertoires was calculated by dividing the number of shared unique clonotypes by the size of the smaller repertoire. Three approaches were used to assess repertoire richness: RTK rarefaction, the Chao1 estimator, and Recon v2.1 estimates of unobserved clonotypes. For all TCRbeta clonotypes obtained by the gDNA method from a handful of donors, generation probabilities were computed with OLGA. In TCRdb, the immuneACCESS table is reduced to in-frame sequences with V and J assigned. These tables do not hold every clone; where another copy was compared, an unresolved V gene accounts for under half, and the others remain unexplained. V, J and clone size were drawn from that table, and D and trimming were deduced from the DNA. This sample is represented by about 2.4 million clones; approximately 94% of them were singletons. Jointly, the top ten make up roughly 0.13% of the sample.

The CDR3 measures 16 amino acids from cysteine to phenylalanine. The retained sequence is limited to the CDR3, 48 bases, with the frame set at the first base. Clipping removes 3 bases from V and 0 bases from J, with 6 as the unmatched junction base count. Taken from the germline V gene (reference sequence), the CDR1 and CDR2 loops are SEHNR and FQNEAQ. Healthy HIV-negative adults with no recently reported acute infections or vaccinations were included as donors. All donors were Caucasian adults living in Nashville, Tennessee, USA. CD4+ T cells were enriched by magnetic negative selection; naive cells were then positively selected on CD45RA, and the negative fraction formed the memory subset. Blood was obtained by leukapheresis, after which PBMCs were separated by Ficoll-Histopaque density gradient centrifugation and cryopreserved in liquid nitrogen vapor phase. Analytical flow cytometry was used to check the purity and quantity of every magnetically sorted T cell population. Each sorted fraction had its genomic DNA isolated and then quantified by UV absorbance on a Nanodrop 2000c.

Sequencing input: naive CD4+ T cells sorted from blood. According to the study, the label for this sample's cell subset or site signals: CD45RA+ positively selected. The chain is encoded by TRBV7-9 joined to TRBJ1-1, with 8 middle bases fitting TRBD1. The receptor was derived from a man younger than 35 in good health. The bases read TGTGCCAGCAGCTTTGGGGCAGGGGGCCTGAACACTGAAGCTTTCTTT. Translation gives CASSFGAGGLNTEAFF. The reference TRBV7-9 and TRBJ1-1 proteins fill in what lies around the CDR3, so the full variable domain reads DTGVSQNPRHKITKRGQNVTFRCDPISEHNRLYWYRQTLGQGPEFLTYFQNEAQLEKSRLLSDRFSAERPKGSFSTLEIQRTEQGDSAMYLCASSFGAGGLNTEAFFGQGTRLTVV.